A single sample gave rise to the 17 T cell receptor beta chains below, sequenced in a study of blood T cell repertoires in COVID-19. TCRdb's copy holds only in-frame clones and misses some; the assay was immunoSEQ multiplex PCR. The profile covers some 100,000 clones, with 60% to 85% appearing a single time and approximately 5.6% taken by the ten largest. Specimen: peripheral blood. Source of these receptors: a man in his 70s with acute or convalescent COVID-19.

The chain is built from TRBV21-1 and TRBJ1-4; TRBD1 is the table's D call, not checked against the DNA. TRBV21-1 is tagged as a pseudogene. This CDR3 is 17 amino acids long. The CDR3 reads CASKERGTGGAHEKLFF. CDR3 coding DNA: TGTGCCAGCAAAGAGAGAGGGACAGGGGGCGCCCATGAAAAACTGTTTTTT.

This clone was found a few times. The chain has TRBV7-9 and TRBJ2-7, with 7 bases aligning to TRBD1. With 5 bases clipped from V and 2 bases from J, the junction kept 6 bases outside the gene matches. The CDR3 length is 14 residues. CDR1 SEHNR and CDR2 FQNEAQ come from the germline V gene (reference sequence). The CDR3 coding sequence is TGTGCCAGCAGCCCAAGACAGGGAACCTACGAGCAGTACTTC. This gives the protein CASSPRQGTYEQYF.

The V and J genes are TRBV5-1 and TRBJ1-2; D ambiguous. V dropped 0 bases and J dropped 4 bases, with 10 bases sitting between them. CDR3 size: 14 residues. Germline CDR1 is SGHRS and CDR2 is YFSETQ. CDR3 sequence: CASSLGDLVYGYTF. The DNA for the CDR3 is TGCGCCAGCAGCTTGGGTGACTTAGTCTATGGCTACACCTTC. Together with reference TRBV5-1 and TRBJ1-2, the CDR3 gives the full variable domain: KAGVTQTPRYLIKTRGQQVTLSCSPISGHRSVSWYQQTPGQGLQFLFEYFSETQRNKGNFPGRFSGRQFSNSRSEMNVSTLELGDSALYLCASSLGDLVYGYTFGSGTRLTVV.

This clone has ten or more counts. V is TRBV2 and J is TRBJ1-1; no clear D. Germline V gives CDR1 SNHLY, CDR2 FYNNEI. V was trimmed by 4 bases and J by 0 bases, leaving 9 bases between them. The CDR3 spans 14 residues. DNA for the CDR3: TGTGCCAGCAGTGCCGGAGGTTTGAACACTGAAGCTTTCTTT. This translates into CASSAGGLNTEAFF. Full variable domain (outside the CDR3, taken from reference TRBV2 and TRBJ1-1): EPEVTQTPSHQVTQMGQEVILRCVPISNHLYFYWYRQILGQKVEFLVSFYNNEISEKSEIFDDQFSVERPDGSNFTLKIRSTKLEDSAMYFCASSAGGLNTEAFFGQGTRLTVV.

The chain uses TRBV10-3 and TRBJ1-1; 9 bases are a match to TRBD1. The CDR3 extends over 12 amino acids. Germline V CDR1 and CDR2: ENHRY, SYGVKD. V lost 11 bases and J lost 3; bases outside the gene matches: 4. The CDR3 protein is CAHRQGDTEAFF. Written as DNA, the CDR3 is TGTGCCCATAGACAGGGGGACACTGAAGCTTTCTTT.

This sequence joins TRBV15 and TRBJ2-1; 9 nucleotides align to TRBD2. Germline loops: CDR1 LNHNV, CDR2 YYDKDF (reference sequence). The CDR3 spans 16 residues. Losses at the gene ends were 1 base for V and 4 bases for J; bases not matched to a gene: 5. The DNA of the CDR3 is TGTGCCACCAGCAGAGGCCTAGCGGGACCGTACAATGAGCAGTTCTTC. It translates to CATSRGLAGPYNEQFF.

The chain joins TRBV7-9 to TRBJ2-4, with D possibly matching TRBD1 (5 bases). Trimming took off 4 bases at V and 2 bases at J, with 9 bases between the two ends. This CDR3 spans 14 amino acids. CDR1 and CDR2 (germline): SEHNR, FQNEAQ (reference sequence). The CDR3 sequence: CASSSQVSKNIQYF. Written as DNA, the CDR3 is TGTGCCAGCAGCTCACAGGTTTCCAAAAACATTCAGTACTTC.

This chain links TRBV19 with TRBJ1-3, with D tentatively TRBD1 (6 bases). Germline V gene sequence: CDR1 LNHDA, CDR2 SQIVND (reference sequence). Trimming cost V 4 bases and J 3 bases, with 7 bases left between them. The CDR3 is 13 residues long. The CDR3 DNA is TGTGCCAGTAGTAGGACAGTTGGAAACACCATATATTTT. This translates into CASSRTVGNTIYF.

CDR3: CAISDLAVTDTQYF. DNA of the CDR3: TGTGCCATCAGTGATTTAGCGGTCACAGATACGCAGTATTTT. The V call is TRBV10-3, the J call TRBJ2-3, with D perhaps matching TRBD2 (6 bases). V dropped 3 bases and J dropped 2 bases, with 9 bases sitting between them. Germline V CDR1 and CDR2: ENHRY, SYGVKD. This CDR3 region has 14 residues.

V usage is TRBV29-1 and J usage is TRBJ1-1; 11 bases are a match to TRBD1. Germline CDR1 is SQVTM and CDR2 is ANQGSEA. There are 15 residues in the CDR3. The trim removed 6 bases at V and 4 bases at J, leaving 10 bases unmatched. For the CDR3, the DNA is TGCAGCGTCCCCGCGACCGGGACAGGGGGCACTGAAGCTTTCTTT. It specifies CSVPATGTGGTEAFF.

In this sample, this clone turned up once. This sequence joins TRBV19 and TRBJ2-2; D possibly corresponds to TRBD2 (5 bases). Trimming took 7 bases from V and 7 from J, leaving 16 bases between them. The CDR3 is made up of 14 amino acids. Germline assignment: CDR1 LNHDA and CDR2 SQIVND (reference sequence). The chain's CDR3 is CASTDGESFGELFF. The CDR3 DNA reads as TGTGCCAGTACTGACGGGGAAAGTTTCGGGGAGCTGTTTTTT.

This chain connects TRBV28 to TRBJ2-6; D is unclear. CDR1 and CDR2 (germline): MDHEN, SYDVKM. The CDR3 consists of 16 residues. V lost 3 bases and J 2 bases, leaving 11 bases between the germline ends. CDR3 region: CASSLAGLAGANVLTF. CDR3 nucleotides: TGTGCCAGCAGTTTGGCAGGTTTGGCTGGGGCCAACGTCCTGACTTTC.

The chain is built from TRBV7-8 and TRBJ1-1; the D gene is possibly TRBD1 (5 bases). Germline CDR1 is SGHVS and CDR2 is FQNEAQ. The CDR3 runs to 15 residues. Between the trimmed V and J ends, which lost 3 bases and 0 bases, there was a span of 11 bases. Here the CDR3 reads CASSFLTEMNTEAFF. The CDR3 DNA follows: TGTGCCAGCAGCTTCCTGACAGAGATGAACACTGAAGCTTTCTTT.

The chain recombines TRBV3-1 (or the pseudogene TRBV3-2) with TRBJ2-5; a possible D gene is TRBD2 (5 bases). V was cut by 4 bases and J by 5 bases, with 17 bases left in between. The CDR3 consists of 15 residues. The germline V gene has CDR1 LGHDT and CDR2 YNNKEL (reference sequence). CDR3 in DNA: TGTGCCAGCAGCCCTCGGACGGGAATATGGGAGACCCAGTACTTC. It codes for CASSPRTGIWETQYF.

The CDR3 protein is CASSPSAGATDTQYF. The CDR3 DNA sequence: TGTGCCAGCAGCCCATCAGCGGGAGCGACAGATACGCAGTATTTT. The chain is built from TRBV5-4 and TRBJ2-3; 8 bases align to TRBD2. V dropped 4 bases and J dropped 3; count of bases not matched to a gene: 7. This CDR3 has 15 amino acids. Looked up from germline, CDR1 is SGHNT and CDR2 is YYREEE (reference sequence).

In this sample, this clone turned up a few times. V gene TRBV11-2 combines with J gene TRBJ1-4; perhaps TRBD1 as D (6 bases). Trimming took 0 bases from V and 3 from J, leaving 11 bases between them. This CDR3 is built from 16 residues. Germline values: CDR1 SGHAT, CDR2 FQNNGV. CDR3 protein: CASSLDQGRANEKLFF. Written as DNA, the CDR3 is TGTGCCAGCAGCTTAGATCAGGGGAGGGCTAATGAAAAACTGTTTTTT.

The J gene is TRBJ1-2, the V gene TRBV5-1, with D possibly being TRBD1 (5 bases). CDR1 SGHRS and CDR2 YFSETQ come from the germline V gene. This CDR3 spans 13 amino acids. V dropped 4 bases and J dropped 6 bases, with 13 bases sitting between them. In DNA, the CDR3 is TGCGCCAGCAGCCAGGGCCAGGGCCATGGCTACACCTTC. It translates to CASSQGQGHGYTF.